Listed here are 29 T cell receptor beta chains from one sample, sequenced in a study of cytomegalovirus exposure and HLA in healthy donors. TCRdb keeps only in-frame clones here, not all; method: immunoSEQ multiplex PCR. This sample carries roughly 150,000 clones, 70% to 90% of them seen once, and the ten largest clones take around 3.2%. The sequencing sample was made of PBMCs. The receptor source for this set is a woman aged 18-30 years in good health and CMV-seropositive.

This chain connects TRBV15 to TRBJ2-3, with a weak D call TRBD2 (6 bases). The CDR3 loop spans 14 amino acids. Germline V CDR1 and CDR2: LNHNV, YYDKDF (reference sequence). Trimming took off 4 bases at V and 4 bases at J, with 12 bases between the two ends. This CDR3 reads CATSTGGSADTQYF. The DNA for the CDR3 is TGTGCCACCAGCACCGGGGGATCTGCAGATACGCAGTATTTT.

The rearrangement joins TRBV11-3 to TRBJ2-7; 9 nucleotides match TRBD2. The germline gives CDR1 SGHNT, CDR2 YENEEA. The CDR3 has 17 amino acids. V trimming: 5 bases; J trimming: 3 bases; junction bases outside the gene matches: 14. The chain's CDR3 is CASSRFPSLAGNYEQYF. CDR3 coding DNA: TGTGCCAGCAGCCGTTTTCCTTCCCTAGCGGGAAACTACGAGCAGTACTTC.

This chain uses TRBV30 with TRBJ1-5; D perhaps matches TRBD1 (5 bases). CDR3 size: 13 residues. CDR1 and CDR2 (germline): GTSNPN, SVGIG (reference sequence). The V and J ends lost 2 bases and 7 bases respectively, with 12 bases between them. CDR3 nucleotide sequence: TGTGCCTGGAGTAGGGGCAGTCGACAGCCCCAGCATTTT. This sequence encodes CAWSRGSRQPQHF.

The chain is built from TRBV30 and TRBJ1-2; TRBD1 might be the D (5 bases). Germline loops: CDR1 GTSNPN, CDR2 SVGIG (reference sequence). V gave up 2 bases and J gave up 1 base, with 11 bases separating them. CDR3 length: 14 residues. CDR3 amino acids: CAWSRTPDNYGYTF. In nucleotides, the CDR3 is TGTGCCTGGAGTCGGACACCAGATAACTATGGCTACACCTTC.

The chain is built from TRBV27 and TRBJ2-1, with TRBD2 matching 10 bases. CDR1 and CDR2 from the germline V gene are MNHEY and SMNVEV (reference sequence). The CDR3 consists of 16 residues. The J segment lost 4 bases and the V segment lost 4 bases, leaving 7 bases of the junction unmatched. This chain's CDR3 is CASSSKAGGRYNEQFF. The CDR3, as DNA: TGTGCCAGCAGTTCAAAAGCGGGAGGGAGATACAATGAGCAGTTCTTC.

This clone was picked up one time. The chain recombines TRBV5-1 with TRBJ2-5; 9 nucleotides line up with TRBD2. The junction had 9 bases not matched to a gene; V was cut back by 5 bases and J by 1 base. The germline gives CDR1 SGHRS, CDR2 YFSETQ. This CDR3 is 16 amino acids long. CDR3 loop: CASRHRASGTQETQYF. DNA for the CDR3: TGCGCCAGCAGGCATCGGGCTAGCGGGACCCAAGAGACCCAGTACTTC.

V is TRBV2 and J is TRBJ2-7; 7 bases are a match to TRBD1. J was trimmed by 2 bases and V by 6 bases; bases with no gene match: 4. Germline CDR1 and CDR2: SNHLY and FYNNEI. CDR3 length: 13 amino acids. The CDR3 DNA sequence: TGTGCCAGCAGACCCGACAGGGCCTACGAGCAGTACTTC. Translation: CASRPDRAYEQYF.

Note on this clone: Other DNA sequences within the sample encode an identical CDR3. The chain is built from TRBV9 and TRBJ2-1, with D maybe TRBD1 (6 bases). Germline loops: CDR1 SGDLS, CDR2 YYNGEE. Trimming removed 5 bases at V and 1 base at J, with 10 bases between. The length of the CDR3 is 14 residues. The CDR3, as DNA: TGTGCCAGCAGTCTCAGGGGTTCCTACAATGAGCAGTTCTTC. Its protein product is CASSLRGSYNEQFF.

J is TRBJ2-1 and V is TRBV5-1, with 14 bases identical to TRBD2. Germline trimming cut 4 bases from V and 7 bases from J; bases unmatched to any gene: 7. CDR1 and CDR2 from the germline V gene are SGHRS and YFSETQ. The CDR3 runs to 16 residues. In DNA, the CDR3 is TGCGCCAGCAGCGGACTAGCGGGAGGAAATAGGAATGAGCAGTTCTTC. Amino acids: CASSGLAGGNRNEQFF.

A single count supports this clone. The chain carries TRBV28 and TRBJ1-1, with 9 bases aligning to TRBD1. The germline V gene encodes CDR1 MDHEN and CDR2 SYDVKM. This CDR3 has 14 residues. J lost 4 bases, V lost 6 bases, and 6 bases had no gene match. CDR3 nucleotide sequence: TGTGCCAGCAGCCTTGGACAGGGGTTCACTGAAGCTTTCTTT. It translates to CASSLGQGFTEAFF.

In DNA form, the CDR3 reads TGTGCCTGGAATCGGGACACTCCTGAAGCTTTCTTT. Its translation: CAWNRDTPEAFF. The chain combines TRBV30 with TRBJ1-1, with D possibly matching TRBD1 (6 bases). Germline V CDR1 and CDR2: GTSNPN, SVGIG (reference sequence). The CDR3 covers 12 residues. The V end was cut by 4 bases, the J end by 6 bases, with 12 bases between.

This clone showed up just once. The rearrangement joins TRBV2 to TRBJ2-7, with D perhaps matching TRBD2 (6 bases). The CDR3 spans 13 residues. Trimming left V 6 bases short and J 1 base short, with 10 bases between. In germline, CDR1 is SNHLY, CDR2 FYNNEI. CDR3 nucleotides: TGTGCCAGCAGATTGGGGGGTTCCTACGAGCAGTACTTC. Translated, it gives CASRLGGSYEQYF.

This sequence joins TRBV10-3 and TRBJ2-3; D is ambiguous. The CDR3 contains 13 residues. Germline assignment: CDR1 ENHRY and CDR2 SYGVKD. The V gene lost 7 bases and the J gene lost 3 bases, with 11 bases spanning the gap. In nucleotides, the CDR3 is TGTGCCATCACGGCGCGGAATACAGATACGCAGTATTTT. It yields the protein CAITARNTDTQYF.

This chain links TRBV5-1 with TRBJ2-3; TRBD1 aligns across 10 bases. CDR1 is SGHRS, CDR2 YFSETQ, per germline. V shed 0 bases, J shed 6 bases, and the junction held 7 bases outside the gene matches. CDR3 length: 16 residues. In DNA form, the CDR3 reads TGCGCCAGCAGCTTGGGAGGGACAGGGGATTGGGATACGCAGTATTTT. Residues: CASSLGGTGDWDTQYF.

The rearrangement links TRBV11-2 to TRBJ2-5; 10 bases are a match to TRBD2. From germline, CDR1 is SGHAT and CDR2 FQNNGV. The CDR3 has 15 amino acids. V was pared by 4 bases and J by 5 bases, with 7 bases of the junction left unmatched. DNA for the CDR3: TGTGCCAGCAGCTCTAGCGGGGGAGATCTGGAGACCCAGTACTTC. It specifies CASSSSGGDLETQYF.

J is TRBJ2-2 and V is TRBV28, with D tentatively TRBD2 (5 bases). V was trimmed by 8 bases and J by 6 bases, leaving 10 bases between them. The CDR3 sequence is 12 residues long. Germline V CDR1 and CDR2: MDHEN, SYDVKM. The CDR3 region is CASGSFSGELFF. Written as DNA, the CDR3 is TGTGCCAGCGGGAGCTTTTCCGGGGAGCTGTTTTTT. The full variable domain, completed using reference TRBV28 and TRBJ2-2, is DVKVTQSSRYLVKRTGEKVFLECVQDMDHENMFWYRQDPGLGLRLIYFSYDVKMKEKGDIPEGYSVSREKKERFSLILESASTNQTSMYLCASGSFSGELFFGEGSRLTVL.

The V and J genes are TRBV7-9 and TRBJ1-2; 7 positions agree with TRBD1. Germline V CDR1 and CDR2: SEHNR, FQNEAQ (reference sequence). V dropped 10 bases and J dropped 2; count of bases not matched to a gene: 7. This CDR3 contains 13 residues. The CDR3 nucleotides read TGTGCCACCCGGACAGGAAGGAACTATGGCTACACCTTC. Encoded protein: CATRTGRNYGYTF.

The chain couples TRBV7-9 to TRBJ2-3; perhaps TRBD2 as D (6 bases). The ends were cut back, 5 bases at V and 4 bases at J, with 13 bases in the middle. In germline, CDR1 is SEHNR, CDR2 FQNEAQ (reference sequence). This CDR3 comprises 14 residues. The CDR3: CASSGMGGPDTQYF. In DNA, the CDR3 is TGTGCCAGCAGCGGGATGGGGGGACCAGATACGCAGTATTTT.

The chain has TRBV10-3 and TRBJ2-2; 11 bases fit TRBD2. CDR3 length: 14 residues. From germline, CDR1 is ENHRY and CDR2 SYGVKD. Trimming cost V 8 bases and J 1 base; bases outside gene matches: 0. CDR3 sequence reads: CAIGLAGNTGELFF. CDR3 nucleotides: TGTGCCATCGGACTAGCGGGGAACACCGGGGAGCTGTTTTTT.

This clone was counted once. This chain uses TRBV18 with TRBJ1-5; 9 bases line up with TRBD1. Trimming at V came to 6 bases and at J to 7 bases, leaving 13 bases not matched to a gene. Germline CDR1 is KGHSH and CDR2 is LQKENI. This CDR3 is built from 16 residues. The CDR3 DNA reads as TGTGCCAGCTCCCAAAGGCGGGACAGGGTAGTGCAGCCCCAGCATTTT. Encoded protein: CASSQRRDRVVQPQHF.

J is TRBJ1-3 and V is TRBV28; 7 bases line up with TRBD1. V shed 4 bases and J 3 bases; nucleotides not matched to a gene: 3. The CDR3 sequence is 14 residues long. Germline CDR1 reads MDHEN; CDR2 reads SYDVKM. CDR3 coding DNA: TGTGCCAGCAGTTCGACAGGGTATGGAAACACCATATATTTT. This translates into CASSSTGYGNTIYF. Complete variable domain (other parts from reference TRBV28 and TRBJ1-3): DVKVTQSSRYLVKRTGEKVFLECVQDMDHENMFWYRQDPGLGLRLIYFSYDVKMKEKGDIPEGYSVSREKKERFSLILESASTNQTSMYLCASSSTGYGNTIYFGEGSWLTVV.

The chain employs TRBV18 and TRBJ2-3; 7 bases fit TRBD1. The CDR3 contains 14 residues. The germline V gene encodes CDR1 KGHSH and CDR2 LQKENI. V shed 0 bases, J shed 5 bases, and the junction held 2 bases outside the gene matches. CDR3 amino acids: CASSPPSGGDTQYF. CDR3 nucleotide sequence: TGTGCCAGCTCACCACCGTCAGGGGGAGATACGCAGTATTTT. The whole variable domain, remainder taken from reference TRBV18 and TRBJ2-3, is NAGVMQNPRHLVRRRGQEARLRCSPMKGHSHVYWYRQLPEEGLKFMVYLQKENIIDESGMPKERFSAEFPKEGPSILRIQQVVRGDSAAYFCASSPPSGGDTQYFGPGTRLTVL.

The J gene is TRBJ2-7, the V gene TRBV6-1; 11 bases line up with TRBD1. Germline trimming cut 8 bases from V and 2 bases from J; bases unmatched to any gene: 2. The CDR3 spans 13 residues. Germline-derived CDR1 and CDR2 are MNHNS and SASEGT. The CDR3 sequence: CASGGQGAYEQYF. CDR3 bases: TGTGCCAGCGGGGGACAGGGGGCCTACGAGCAGTACTTC.

This chain joins TRBV19 and TRBJ2-2; the D gene is possibly TRBD1 (6 bases). The V end was cut by 6 bases, the J end by 2 bases, with 10 bases between. The CDR3 consists of 14 residues. Per the germline V gene, CDR1 is LNHDA and CDR2 is SQIVND (reference sequence). CDR3 DNA: TGTGCCAGTAGGACAGGACTCAACACCGGGGAGCTGTTTTTT. Translated, it gives CASRTGLNTGELFF. The variable domain in full, with the rest retrieved from reference TRBV19 and TRBJ2-2, is DGGITQSPKYLFRKEGQNVTLSCEQNLNHDAMYWYRQDPGQGLRLIYYSQIVNDFQKGDIAEGYSVSREKKESFPLTVTSAQKNPTAFYLCASRTGLNTGELFFGEGSRLTVL.

The chain joins TRBV5-1 to TRBJ2-7, with 10 bases that match TRBD1. The CDR3 loop spans 14 amino acids. The germline CDR1 and CDR2 sequences are SGHRS and YFSETQ. V dropped 4 bases and J dropped 3; count of bases not matched to a gene: 4. The CDR3 here is CASSQGQGFYEQYF. The CDR3, as DNA: TGCGCCAGCAGCCAGGGACAGGGGTTCTACGAGCAGTACTTC.

The genes are TRBV9 and TRBJ2-7; 10 bases are a match to TRBD1. Germline CDR1 SGDLS, CDR2 YYNGEE. The CDR3 runs to 16 residues. V was pared by 3 bases and J by 5 bases, with 11 bases of the junction left unmatched. CDR3 coding DNA: TGTGCCAGCAGCGAAGATCCGGGACAGGGGAGGGACGAGCAGTACTTC. Protein product: CASSEDPGQGRDEQYF.

V usage is TRBV10-3 and J usage is TRBJ2-3; 7 bases map to TRBD2. This CDR3 spans 16 amino acids. Germline loops: CDR1 ENHRY, CDR2 SYGVKD. V shed 3 bases, J shed 5 bases, and the junction held 11 bases outside the gene matches. CDR3 sequence reads: CAISDPGREQVDTQYF. The CDR3 DNA reads TGTGCCATCAGTGATCCGGGGCGGGAGCAAGTAGATACGCAGTATTTT.

This clone was recorded once. V gene TRBV11-3 combines with J gene TRBJ2-7; perhaps TRBD2 as D (5 bases). The CDR3 runs 12 residues. Germline V gene lookup returns CDR1 SGHNT and CDR2 YENEEA. Trimming cost V 4 bases and J 3 bases, with 7 bases left between them. The CDR3: CASSSGNYEQYF. CDR3 bases: TGTGCCAGCAGCTCCGGGAACTACGAGCAGTACTTC. The full variable domain, with the rest looked up from reference TRBV11-3 and TRBJ2-7, is EAGVVQSPRYKIIEKKQPVAFWCNPISGHNTLYWYLQNLGQGPELLIRYENEEAVDDSQLPKDRFSAERLKGVDSTLKIQPAELGDSAVYLCASSSGNYEQYFGPGTRLTVT.

V usage is TRBV6-5 and J usage is TRBJ1-5; perhaps TRBD1 as D (5 bases). Germline CDR1 and CDR2: MNHEY and SVGAGI. Trimming pared 6 bases from V and 4 bases from J, leaving 13 bases between. The CDR3 runs to 14 residues. The CDR3 protein is CASSLDSANQPQHF. CDR3 DNA sequence: TGTGCCAGCAGCCTAGACAGTGCTAATCAGCCCCAGCATTTT.